The clone carrying this TCR beta chain was seen a handful of times. Its specificity is unknown. The entry originates in a study of OX40 agonist ivuxolimab in advanced cancers. About the study: The dose-escalation cohort was approximately 85% male, with a mean age of about 60 years, ranging roughly 23 to 79. Eligibility rules accepted prior anti-PD-1, anti-PD-L1 or anti-CTLA-4 therapy, and 35% to 40% had some.

Assay used: immunoSEQ multiplex PCR; TCRdb lists only in-frame clones, some missing. Seen here are 35,000 or so clones, less than 85% observed once, and the top ten hold over 20%. Study-level results: The mean number of expanded clones was higher in CD8+ T cells than in CD4+.

Deletions cut 4 bases from V and 5 bases from J, with 8 bases between. The CDR3 covers 12 residues. CDR1 is SQVTM, CDR2 ANQGSEA, per germline. This material consisted of CD4+ or CD8+ T cells sorted from blood, taken in a trial of the OX40 agonist ivuxolimab. The receptor comes from an adult with an advanced solid tumor such as melanoma, head and neck, liver or kidney cancer. The chain is built from TRBV29-1 and TRBJ1-4; D unclear. DNA of the CDR3: TGCAGCGTTGTTAGCGCGAATGAAAAACTGTTTTTT. The encoded protein is CSVVSANEKLFF.